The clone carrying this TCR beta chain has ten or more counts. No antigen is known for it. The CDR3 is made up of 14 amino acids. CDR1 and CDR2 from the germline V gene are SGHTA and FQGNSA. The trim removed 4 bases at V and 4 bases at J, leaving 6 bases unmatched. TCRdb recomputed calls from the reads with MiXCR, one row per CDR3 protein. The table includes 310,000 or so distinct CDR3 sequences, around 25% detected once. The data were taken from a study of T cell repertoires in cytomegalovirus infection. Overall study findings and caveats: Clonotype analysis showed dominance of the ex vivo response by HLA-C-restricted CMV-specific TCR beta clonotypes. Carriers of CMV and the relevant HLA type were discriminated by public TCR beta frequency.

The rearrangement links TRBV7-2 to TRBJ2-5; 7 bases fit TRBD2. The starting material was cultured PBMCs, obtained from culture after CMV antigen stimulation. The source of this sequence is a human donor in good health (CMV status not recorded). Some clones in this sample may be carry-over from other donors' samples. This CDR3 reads CASSSTGGLETQYF. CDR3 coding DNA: TGTGCCAGCAGCTCAACGGGAGGTCTAGAGACCCAGTACTTC.